The 16 T cell receptor beta chains below all came from one sample that was sequenced in a study of blood T cell repertoires in COVID-19. Sequenced by immunoSEQ multiplex PCR; TCRdb stores in-frame clones only, minus some. The data hold around 140,000 clones, with 87% observed a single time. Sequences were obtained from peripheral blood. Receptors originate from a man aged 45 to 65 with active COVID-19.

This chain joins TRBV6-6 and TRBJ1-2; 11 bases are shared with TRBD1. The junction had 13 bases not matched to a gene; V was cut back by 5 bases and J by 5 bases. The germline V gene encodes CDR1 MNHNY and CDR2 SVGAGI (reference sequence). This CDR3 has 17 amino acids. CDR3 region: CASSPGTGGRSPYGYTF. The CDR3, as DNA: TGTGCCAGCAGTCCGGGGACAGGGGGGAGAAGTCCTTATGGCTACACCTTC.

CDR3 amino acids: CASSLAGGWEQFF. The DNA of the CDR3 is TGTGCCAGCAGCTTAGCGGGGGGATGGGAGCAGTTCTTC. The chain has TRBV5-4 and TRBJ2-1; 9 bases align to TRBD2. From germline, CDR1 is SGHNT and CDR2 YYREEE (reference sequence). The CDR3 extends over 13 amino acids. Losses at the gene ends were 2 bases for V and 10 bases for J; bases not matched to a gene: 4.

The chain combines TRBV12-5 with TRBJ1-2; 8 positions agree with TRBD1. The germline gives CDR1 LGHNT, CDR2 FRNRAP. Trimming at V came to 1 base and at J to 4 bases, leaving 20 bases not matched to a gene. CDR3 size: 20 residues. CDR3 protein: CASGLGYPSPRDRLAYGYTF. Written as DNA, the CDR3 is TGTGCTAGTGGTTTGGGTTACCCCTCTCCCAGGGACAGGCTGGCCTATGGCTACACCTTC.

This clone came up once. The gene calls are TRBV5-1 and TRBJ2-1; 9 positions agree with TRBD2. Unmatched junction bases numbered 5, after V lost 0 bases and J lost 4 bases. The CDR3 has 16 amino acids. Germline V gives CDR1 SGHRS, CDR2 YFSETQ. This CDR3 is CASSLASGGRYNEQFF. The CDR3 DNA is TGCGCCAGCAGCTTGGCAAGCGGGGGGCGGTACAATGAGCAGTTCTTC.

This clone occurred once. The V gene is TRBV10-1, the J gene TRBJ2-5, with a possible D match to TRBD1 (5 bases). In germline, CDR1 is WNHNN, CDR2 SYGVQD (reference sequence). This CDR3 has 14 amino acids. Trimming took off 4 bases at V and 4 bases at J, with 13 bases between the two ends. The DNA for the CDR3 is TGCGCCAGCAGTGGTACAGGTAGGGGAGAGACCCAGTACTTC. Translated: CASSGTGRGETQYF.

The V call is TRBV19, the J call TRBJ2-1; the D gene is possibly TRBD2 (6 bases). Per germline, CDR1 LNHDA and CDR2 SQIVND (reference sequence). This CDR3 has 13 residues. The germline V and J ends were trimmed by 5 bases and 9 bases, with 14 bases remaining between them. DNA for the CDR3: TGTGCCAGTAGTGGGGCTAGCGCGTTTGAGCAGTTCTTC. Translation: CASSGASAFEQFF.

CDR3 coding DNA: TGCAGCGTCCAACAGACTAGCGGGGGCCACTACAATGAGCAGTTCTTC. Translated: CSVQQTSGGHYNEQFF. The genes are TRBV29-1 and TRBJ2-1; 12 nucleotides agree with TRBD2. Germline V gene data show CDR1 as SQVTM and CDR2 as ANQGSEA. There are 16 residues in the CDR3. V lost 6 bases to trimming and J lost 3 bases; unmatched junction nucleotides: 9.

The chain joins TRBV2 to TRBJ2-7, with TRBD1 identical over 12 bases. CDR1 and CDR2 (germline): SNHLY, FYNNEI. The V gene end was trimmed by 6 bases and the J gene end by 3 bases; junction bases not matched to a gene: 3. This CDR3 has 14 residues. CDR3 in amino acids: CASSRDRGLYEQYF. The CDR3 nucleotides are TGTGCCAGCAGCCGGGACAGGGGGCTCTACGAGCAGTACTTC.

The CDR3 protein is CATSKREHGTGELFF. DNA for the CDR3: TGTGCCACCAGTAAACGGGAGCACGGCACCGGGGAGCTGTTTTTT. This chain connects TRBV15 to TRBJ2-2; perhaps TRBD2 as D (6 bases). Trimming removed 6 bases at V and 4 bases at J, with 15 bases between. The germline CDR1 and CDR2 sequences are LNHNV and YYDKDF (reference sequence). The length of the CDR3 is 15 residues.

The rearrangement joins TRBV2 to TRBJ2-7; 7 nucleotides line up with TRBD2. Germline CDR1 reads SNHLY; CDR2 reads FYNNEI. This CDR3 spans 14 amino acids. The junction had 3 bases not matched to a gene; V was cut back by 1 base and J by 3 bases. Written as DNA, the CDR3 is TGTGCCAGCAGTGAAGAGCGGGGCATCTACGAGCAGTACTTC. Translation gives CASSEERGIYEQYF.

This rearrangement joins TRBV3-1 (or the pseudogene TRBV3-2) to TRBJ1-3; no reliable D call. The CDR3 is 15 residues long. CDR1 is LGHDT and CDR2 is YNNKEL in the germline V gene (reference sequence). V dropped 0 bases and J dropped 3 bases, with 9 bases sitting between them. CDR3 region: CASSQELTLGNTIYF. The CDR3 region has the DNA TGTGCCAGCAGCCAAGAATTGACACTTGGAAACACCATATATTTT.

The chain employs TRBV7-3 and TRBJ2-2; maybe TRBD2 (5 bases). The CDR3 totals 15 residues. Germline CDR1 is SGHTA and CDR2 is FQGTGA. V shed 6 bases and J shed 5 bases, with 16 bases lying between them. This chain's CDR3 is CASSPGSSRTGELFF. The CDR3 region has the DNA TGTGCCAGCAGTCCGGGGTCGTCGAGGACCGGGGAGCTGTTTTTT.

This chain joins TRBV4-2 and TRBJ2-1; D is possibly TRBD2 (6 bases). The CDR3 runs to 16 residues. Germline CDR1 LGHNA, CDR2 YNFKEQ. V was pared by 1 base and J by 8 bases, with 18 bases between. The CDR3 loop is CASSQVLGTSPHEQFF. CDR3 DNA sequence: TGTGCCAGCAGCCAAGTCTTGGGCACTAGCCCTCATGAGCAGTTCTTC.

The rearrangement joins TRBV2 to TRBJ2-3; the D is unclear. The CDR3 has 15 residues. The V gene's germline CDR1 is SNHLY and CDR2 FYNNEI. Between the trimmed V and J ends, which lost 7 bases and 3 bases, there was a span of 17 bases. The CDR3 loop is CASKRLEYRTDTQYF. The CDR3 DNA follows: TGTGCCAGCAAAAGACTCGAATACCGGACAGATACGCAGTATTTT.

The rearrangement uses TRBV29-1 and TRBJ1-4; D is uncertain. The CDR3 covers 12 residues. V lost 7 bases and J 0 bases, leaving 6 bases between the germline ends. Looked up from germline, CDR1 is SQVTM and CDR2 is ANQGSEA. The CDR3 loop reads CSGYATNEKLFF. CDR3 coding DNA: TGCAGCGGTTATGCAACTAATGAAAAACTGTTTTTT.

The rearrangement joins TRBV3-1 (or the pseudogene TRBV3-2) to TRBJ1-2; D perhaps matches TRBD1 (5 bases). Trimming removed 7 bases at V and 3 bases at J, with 15 bases between. The CDR3 length is 14 residues. Germline CDR1 is LGHDT and CDR2 is YNNKEL (reference sequence). The CDR3 sequence is CASTQKGYYYGYTF. Written as DNA, the CDR3 is TGTGCCAGCACTCAGAAGGGGTACTACTATGGCTACACCTTC.